A single sample gave rise to the 27 T cell receptor beta chains below, sequenced in a study of shared clonotypes between healthy human individuals. Measured with immunoSEQ multiplex PCR; TCRdb has only the in-frame clones, and not every one. The top ten hold about 0.068% of the sample, which has under 600,000 clones, approximately 95% seen once. Sequenced: naive CD4+ T cells sorted from blood. Subset specified: CD45RA+ positively selected. The source is a woman aged 25 to 39 in good health.

The chain combines TRBV7-3 with TRBJ1-1; D perhaps matches TRBD1 (5 bases). The CDR3 spans 17 residues. Germline loops: CDR1 SGHTA, CDR2 FQGTGA. Trimming stripped 5 bases from V and 4 bases from J, with 23 bases between. CDR3 loop: CASSAVPQGGVGTEAFF. Written as DNA, the CDR3 is TGTGCCAGCAGCGCAGTCCCCCAGGGAGGGGTTGGCACTGAAGCTTTCTTT.

This rearrangement joins TRBV29-1 to TRBJ1-2, with D uncertain. Trimming left V 7 bases short and J 8 bases short, with 14 bases between. Germline loops: CDR1 SQVTM, CDR2 ANQGSEA. This CDR3 has 11 residues. The CDR3 nucleotides read TGCAGCGCAGATCGGGTCCGGGGCTACACCTTC. The encoded protein is CSADRVRGYTF.

This rearrangement joins TRBV28 to TRBJ1-1, with TRBD1 matching 12 bases. This CDR3 has 14 residues. With V trimmed by 8 bases and J by 10 bases, 11 bases remained unmatched. Germline V gives CDR1 MDHEN, CDR2 SYDVKM. Here the CDR3 reads CASSGQGAPVGAFF. The CDR3 nucleotides are TGTGCCAGCTCGGGACAGGGGGCGCCTGTTGGAGCTTTCTTT.

V is TRBV7-8 and J is TRBJ2-3, with a possible D match to TRBD1 (5 bases). The V end lost 5 bases, the J end lost 0 bases, and 15 bases lay between the germline ends. This CDR3 is built from 16 residues. Per germline, CDR1 SGHVS and CDR2 FQNEAQ. The CDR3, as DNA: TGTGCCAGCAGCCTAGAGACCAGGGCGAGCACAGATACGCAGTATTTT. This sequence encodes CASSLETRASTDTQYF. Based on the CDR3 plus reference TRBV7-8 and TRBJ2-3, the full variable domain is GAGVSQSPRYKVAKRGQDVALRCDPISGHVSLFWYQQALGQGPEFLTYFQNEAQLDKSGLPSDRFFAERPEGSVSTLKIQRTQQEDSAVYLCASSLETRASTDTQYFGPGTRLTVL.

This chain links TRBV28 with TRBJ1-5; tentatively, D is TRBD1 (6 bases). In germline, CDR1 is MDHEN, CDR2 SYDVKM. The CDR3 runs to 15 residues. V dropped 6 bases and J dropped 3 bases, with 15 bases sitting between them. Here the CDR3 reads CASSQGGGNNQPQHF. The CDR3 region has the DNA TGTGCCAGCAGCCAAGGGGGGGGGAACAATCAGCCCCAGCATTTT.

The gene calls are TRBV6-6 and TRBJ2-7; 12 nucleotides align to TRBD1. CDR3 size: 15 residues. Germline V lookup: CDR1 MNHNY, CDR2 SVGAGI (reference sequence). The V gene end was trimmed by 5 bases and the J gene end by 5 bases; junction bases not matched to a gene: 7. CDR3 in amino acids: CASSPAGTGGNEQYF. Written as DNA, the CDR3 is TGTGCCAGCAGTCCCGCCGGGACAGGGGGCAACGAGCAGTACTTC.

A single count supports this clone. The chain has TRBV5-4 and TRBJ2-7; 10 positions match TRBD2. V dropped 5 bases and J dropped 3; count of bases not matched to a gene: 8. The CDR3 contains 15 residues. Germline loops: CDR1 SGHNT, CDR2 YYREEE (reference sequence). CDR3 residues: CASSSGTSVIYEQYF. In DNA, the CDR3 is TGTGCCAGCAGTTCCGGGACTAGCGTAATCTACGAGCAGTACTTC.

J is TRBJ2-7 and V is TRBV28, with 7 bases fitting TRBD1. The V segment lost 7 bases and the J segment 1 base; nucleotides outside the gene matches: 7. The germline V gene encodes CDR1 MDHEN and CDR2 SYDVKM. This CDR3 contains 14 residues. The CDR3 sequence is CASTPGQVSYEQYF. The CDR3 DNA sequence: TGTGCCAGCACTCCCGGACAGGTGTCCTACGAGCAGTACTTC. Full variable domain (remainder filled in from reference TRBV28 and TRBJ2-7): DVKVTQSSRYLVKRTGEKVFLECVQDMDHENMFWYRQDPGLGLRLIYFSYDVKMKEKGDIPEGYSVSREKKERFSLILESASTNQTSMYLCASTPGQVSYEQYFGPGTRLTVT.

V and J are TRBV6-5 and TRBJ2-2; D uncertain. The germline V gene has CDR1 MNHEY and CDR2 SVGAGI. CDR3 length equals 15 residues. Trimming removed 0 bases from V and 1 base from J, with 6 bases in between. The CDR3, as DNA: TGTGCCAGCAGTTACTCGATCCGGAACACCGGGGAGCTGTTTTTT. Translating it yields CASSYSIRNTGELFF.

The V gene is TRBV19, the J gene TRBJ2-2; D might be TRBD1 (6 bases). Germline V gene sequence: CDR1 LNHDA, CDR2 SQIVND (reference sequence). With 10 bases removed from V and 2 bases from J, the gap between germline ends came to 14 bases. This CDR3 has 14 amino acids. For the CDR3, the DNA is TGTGCCACTAAGGACAGAGTCAACACCGGGGAGCTGTTTTTT. Protein: CATKDRVNTGELFF.

The chain couples TRBV9 to TRBJ1-6; no definite D call. From germline, CDR1 is SGDLS and CDR2 YYNGEE. Trimming took off 5 bases at V and 10 bases at J, with 19 bases between the two ends. There are 15 residues in the CDR3. CDR3 loop: CASRKRDTVGSPLHF. In DNA, the CDR3 is TGTGCCAGCAGAAAAAGGGATACAGTCGGCTCACCCCTCCACTTT. The full variable domain, rest sourced from reference TRBV9 and TRBJ1-6, is DSGVTQTPKHLITATGQRVTLRCSPRSGDLSVYWYQQSLDQGLQFLIQYYNGEERAKGNILERFSAQQFPDLHSELNLSSLELGDSALYFCASRKRDTVGSPLHFGNGTRLTVT.

The chain is built from TRBV28 and TRBJ1-3, with D unresolved. CDR1 MDHEN and CDR2 SYDVKM come from the germline V gene. The CDR3 extends over 16 amino acids. V lost 5 bases, J lost 2 bases, and 16 bases lay in between. CDR3 amino acids: CASSLEFIITGNTIYF. CDR3 nucleotide sequence: TGTGCCAGCAGTCTCGAATTTATCATAACTGGAAACACCATATATTTT.

The chain joins TRBV7-3 to TRBJ2-2; 8 positions match TRBD2. CDR3 size: 15 residues. The V gene end was trimmed by 4 bases and the J gene end by 10 bases; junction bases not matched to a gene: 11. Germline CDR1 reads SGHTA; CDR2 reads FQGTGA. The CDR3 loop reads CASSSRGAGGAELFF. DNA of the CDR3: TGTGCCAGCAGCTCCCGGGGTGCGGGGGGCGCGGAGCTGTTTTTT.

J is TRBJ1-4 and V is TRBV6-1; D call uncertain. The CDR3 extends over 15 amino acids. The germline V gene encodes CDR1 MNHNS and CDR2 SASEGT. Trimming cost V 3 bases and J 3 bases, with 11 bases left between them. Here the CDR3 reads CASSESAPANEKLFF. As DNA, the CDR3 is TGTGCCAGCAGTGAGTCGGCCCCAGCTAATGAAAAACTGTTTTTT.

A single count supports this clone. The chain carries TRBV6-5 and TRBJ1-2, with D unresolved. The CDR3 has 15 amino acids. V was trimmed by 5 bases and J by 0 bases, leaving 13 bases between them. Germline loops: CDR1 MNHEY, CDR2 SVGAGI. The CDR3 DNA reads TGTGCCAGCAGTACCGATCACGGAACTAACTATGGCTACACCTTC. It is translated as CASSTDHGTNYGYTF.

About this clone: Other DNA sequences in this sample translate to the same CDR3. The V call is TRBV6-1, the J call TRBJ2-6; D is unresolved. Trimming removed 4 bases at V and 0 bases at J, with 4 bases between. The CDR3 spans 14 residues. Germline V gene sequence: CDR1 MNHNS, CDR2 SASEGT. CDR3 nucleotide sequence: TGTGCCAGCAGTGGGGGCTCTGGGGCCAACGTCCTGACTTTC. Protein product: CASSGGSGANVLTF.

The genes are TRBV2 and TRBJ2-3; 11 nucleotides align to TRBD1. The CDR3 has 14 residues. Per the germline V gene, CDR1 is SNHLY and CDR2 is FYNNEI. J gave up 3 bases and V 6 bases, and 2 bases lay outside the gene matches. CDR3 amino acids: CASSRDRGTDTQYF. For the CDR3, the DNA is TGTGCCAGCAGCCGGGACAGGGGGACAGATACGCAGTATTTT.

Only one count was recorded for this clone. The chain uses TRBV7-9 and TRBJ1-4, with D maybe TRBD1 (5 bases). V lost 8 bases and J 7 bases, leaving 17 bases between the germline ends. Germline loops: CDR1 SEHNR, CDR2 FQNEAQ (reference sequence). CDR3 length: 14 residues. The CDR3 sequence is CASDRGLQFEKLFF. DNA for the CDR3: TGTGCCAGCGACCGGGGACTTCAGTTTGAAAAACTGTTTTTT. Variable domain in full (rest from reference TRBV7-9 and TRBJ1-4): DTGVSQNPRHKITKRGQNVTFRCDPISEHNRLYWYRQTLGQGPEFLTYFQNEAQLEKSRLLSDRFSAERPKGSFSTLEIQRTEQGDSAMYLCASDRGLQFEKLFFGSGTQLSVL.

The J gene is TRBJ2-5, the V gene TRBV28, with 7 nucleotides matching TRBD1. Trimming removed 5 bases from V and 1 base from J; junction bases left unmatched: 10. Germline CDR1 is MDHEN and CDR2 is SYDVKM. CDR3 length: 16 residues. In nucleotides, the CDR3 is TGTGCCAGCAGTCCCTATAACAGGGGTCCCCAAGAGACCCAGTACTTC. Translated: CASSPYNRGPQETQYF.

The rearrangement uses TRBV14 and TRBJ2-2; maybe TRBD1 (5 bases). Germline lookup yields CDR1 SGHDN and CDR2 FVKESK. Deletions cut 3 bases from V and 2 bases from J, with 19 bases between. The CDR3 consists of 18 residues. The CDR3 is CASSHRVMAIRNTGELFF. The CDR3 DNA reads TGTGCCAGCAGCCACAGGGTTATGGCAATTAGAAACACCGGGGAGCTGTTTTTT.

V usage is TRBV18 and J usage is TRBJ1-4; tentative D call: TRBD1 (6 bases). Trimming shortened V by 3 bases and J by 5 bases, and 13 bases separated the two germline ends. Germline CDR1 and CDR2: KGHSH and LQKENI. This CDR3 comprises 15 residues. CDR3: CASSPTGTHNEKLFF. The DNA of the CDR3 is TGTGCCAGCTCACCGACCGGGACACACAATGAAAAACTGTTTTTT.

V and J are TRBV30 and TRBJ2-3; D is perhaps TRBD2 (5 bases). This CDR3 region has 13 residues. The germline CDR1 and CDR2 sequences are GTSNPN and SVGIG (reference sequence). The V and J ends lost 1 base and 8 bases respectively, with 13 bases between them. CDR3 in DNA: TGTGCCTGGAGTGGACCCCCACGGGGTACGCAGTATTTT. Protein sequence: CAWSGPPRGTQYF.

This clone was recorded only once. The chain has TRBV7-9 and TRBJ1-5; TRBD1 aligns across 8 bases. CDR3 length: 15 amino acids. CDR1 SEHNR and CDR2 FQNEAQ come from the germline V gene (reference sequence). The V and J ends lost 3 bases and 2 bases, in that order; junction bases with no gene match: 3. CDR3: CASSFGQGGNQPQHF. The CDR3 bases are TGTGCCAGCAGCTTTGGACAGGGCGGCAATCAGCCCCAGCATTTT. The complete variable domain, with remaining parts taken from reference TRBV7-9 and TRBJ1-5, reads DTGVSQNPRHKITKRGQNVTFRCDPISEHNRLYWYRQTLGQGPEFLTYFQNEAQLEKSRLLSDRFSAERPKGSFSTLEIQRTEQGDSAMYLCASSFGQGGNQPQHFGDGTRLSIL.

The V gene is TRBV7-8, the J gene TRBJ1-4; no clear D. Trimming cost V 5 bases and J 0 bases, with 7 bases left between them. Germline V gene data show CDR1 as SGHVS and CDR2 as FQNEAQ. This CDR3 spans 14 amino acids. The chain's CDR3 is CASSPGTTNEKLFF. As DNA, the CDR3 is TGTGCCAGCAGCCCGGGTACAACTAATGAAAAACTGTTTTTT.

V usage is TRBV15 and J usage is TRBJ2-2; 8 bases line up with TRBD2. The CDR3 has 18 amino acids. The V segment lost 1 base and the J segment 0 bases; nucleotides outside the gene matches: 7. Germline values: CDR1 LNHNV, CDR2 YYDKDF (reference sequence). This chain's CDR3 is CATSRGYTSGANTGELFF. In nucleotides, the CDR3 is TGTGCCACCAGCAGAGGGTATACTAGCGGTGCGAACACCGGGGAGCTGTTTTTT.

The J gene is TRBJ1-1, the V gene TRBV21-1. TRBV21-1 is classified as a pseudogene. The CDR3 contains 18 residues. CDR3 coding DNA: TGTGCCAGCAGCAAAAGCCCACCGTGCTGGGGGGTAAACACTGAAGCTTTCTTT. Encoded protein: CASSKSPPCWGVNTEAFF.

This clone was observed once. The genes are TRBV7-9 and TRBJ1-3; a weak D match, TRBD1 (5 bases). V dropped 1 base and J dropped 4 bases, with 11 bases sitting between them. The CDR3 consists of 15 residues. CDR1 and CDR2 from the germline V gene are SEHNR and FQNEAQ (reference sequence). In DNA, the CDR3 is TGTGCCAGCAGCTTAGTAGGGGCGCAGGGAAACACCATATATTTT. It specifies CASSLVGAQGNTIYF.